The 4 T cell receptor beta chains below were found in one sample sequenced in a study of blood T cells in healthy people across ages. Primed by a sample-barcoded 5' primer and a J-beta primer mix, a second PCR proceeded for about 7 to 11 cycles. One entry per CDR3 protein, called by TCRdb with MiXCR from the 5' RACE reads. The repertoire consists of some 690,000 distinct CDR3 sequences, with around a fifth occurring once and the leading ten covering about 20%. The sequencing input was blood. These receptors originate from a man aged 65 to 79 in good health.

The chain is built from TRBV7-2 and TRBJ2-3; D is unclear. V dropped 6 bases and J dropped 0 bases, with 16 bases sitting between them. Germline V CDR1 and CDR2: SGHTA, FQGNSA. The CDR3 loop spans 16 amino acids. The chain's CDR3 is CASRSGLHPSTDTQYF. The CDR3 DNA follows: TGTGCCAGCAGATCGGGCTTACACCCTAGCACAGATACGCAGTATTTT. Looking up the rest from reference TRBV7-2 and TRBJ2-3 gives the full variable domain: GAGVSQSPSNKVTEKGKDVELRCDPISGHTALYWYRQSLGQGLEFLIYFQGNSAPDKSGLPSDRFSAERTGGSVSTLTIQRTQQEDSAVYLCASRSGLHPSTDTQYFGPGTRLTVL.

The V call is TRBV6-1, the J call TRBJ2-5; D is undetermined. Trimming took off 7 bases at V and 5 bases at J, with 14 bases between the two ends. There are 13 residues in the CDR3. Per the germline V gene, CDR1 is MNHNS and CDR2 is SASEGT. The CDR3 sequence is CASTRWPEETQYF. Written as DNA, the CDR3 is TGTGCCAGCACCCGGTGGCCGGAGGAGACCCAGTACTTC.

Details on this clonotype: Here the CDR3 omits its conserved ending phenylalanine or tryptophan, so a read error is the likely source. The chain joins TRBV5-1 to TRBJ1-1; TRBD1 agrees at 11 bases. This CDR3 comprises 15 residues. The germline CDR1 and CDR2 sequences are SGHRS and YFSETQ. The V segment lost 1 base and the J segment 2 bases; nucleotides outside the gene matches: 1. CDR3 in amino acids: CASSLRTGGNTEAFS. The CDR3 bases are TGCGCCAGCAGCTTGCGGACAGGGGGCAACACTGAAGCTTTCTCT.

This clonotype was seen at least ten times. The chain uses TRBV7-9 and TRBJ1-1; TRBD1 matches 9 bases. In germline, CDR1 is SEHNR, CDR2 FQNEAQ (reference sequence). The CDR3 covers 14 residues. V shed 5 bases, J shed 3 bases, and the junction held 4 bases outside the gene matches. The DNA for the CDR3 is TGTGCCAGCAGCCCGGGACAGGGTTACACTGAAGCTTTCTTT. It yields the protein CASSPGQGYTEAFF.